Following are 23 T cell receptor beta chains from one sample sequenced in a study of blood T cell repertoires in COVID-19 (dated by TCRdb to 2018 to 2020). The library was obtained by the immunoSEQ multiplex PCR assay. This is the immuneACCESS table as TCRdb keeps it, with only in-frame sequences that have V and J called. A part of the clones is gone; compared with another copy, unresolved V genes explain less than half, and the rest is unexplained. This sample is represented by around 72,000 clones; roughly 86% of them were singletons. The ten largest clones take up roughly 6% of the sample. The sequencing input was peripheral blood. These receptors were taken from a woman aged 50 to 60 with acute or convalescent COVID-19.

The J gene is TRBJ1-2, the V gene TRBV5-1, with 7 bases matching TRBD1. The germline CDR1 and CDR2 sequences are SGHRS and YFSETQ. The V gene end was trimmed by 4 bases and the J gene end by 3 bases; junction bases not matched to a gene: 12. The CDR3 is made up of 16 amino acids. CDR3 loop: CASSTAYQGVDYGYTF. CDR3 sequence (DNA): TGCGCCAGCAGCACAGCGTACCAGGGGGTAGACTATGGCTACACCTTC.

The chain has TRBV19 and TRBJ1-1; 9 nucleotides agree with TRBD1. This CDR3 region has 14 residues. Trimming took 6 bases from V and 3 from J; bases not matched to a gene: 5. Germline V gene lookup returns CDR1 LNHDA and CDR2 SQIVND (reference sequence). CDR3 coding DNA: TGTGCCAGTAGCACAGGGGGCAGGTACACTGAAGCTTTCTTT. Translating it yields CASSTGGRYTEAFF.

This chain joins TRBV4-1 and TRBJ1-6; D is ambiguous. The CDR3 extends over 13 amino acids. The germline V gene has CDR1 MGHRA and CDR2 YSYEKL. Trimming removed 0 bases from V and 7 bases from J, with 4 bases in between. CDR3: CASSQDINSPLHF. The CDR3 DNA follows: TGCGCCAGCAGCCAAGATATAAATTCACCCCTCCACTTT.

This chain uses TRBV12-3 or TRBV12-4 with TRBJ2-3, with D hard to call. The CDR3 consists of 11 residues. V was pared by 3 bases and J by 4 bases, with 2 bases between. CDR3 bases: TGTGCCAGCAGTTTCTCAGATACGCAGTATTTT. Translation gives CASSFSDTQYF.

V is TRBV7-6 and J is TRBJ2-3; 10 positions agree with TRBD1. The germline V gene encodes CDR1 SGHVS and CDR2 FNYEAQ. The trim removed 5 bases at V and 3 bases at J, leaving 20 bases unmatched. This CDR3 is 20 amino acids long. CDR3 residues: CASSENRDRGNFGRTDTQYF. For the CDR3, the DNA is TGTGCCAGCAGCGAGAATCGGGACAGGGGTAATTTTGGGAGAACAGATACGCAGTATTTT. Supplemented by reference TRBV7-6 and TRBJ2-3, the full variable domain reads GAGVSQSPRYKVTKRGQDVALRCDPISGHVSLYWYRQALGQGPEFLTYFNYEAQQDKSGLPNDRFSAERPEGSISTLTIQRTEQRDSAMYRCASSENRDRGNFGRTDTQYFGPGTRLTVL.

A note on this clone: Other nucleotide sequences in the sample specify the same CDR3. The rearrangement joins TRBV5-1 to TRBJ2-7, with 8 bases fitting TRBD1. The CDR3 runs 14 residues. With 4 bases clipped from V and 1 base from J, the junction kept 4 bases outside the gene matches. Germline CDR1 and CDR2: SGHRS and YFSETQ. The CDR3 protein is CASSPGTGSYEQYF. For the CDR3, the DNA is TGCGCCAGCAGCCCGGGGACAGGTTCCTACGAGCAGTACTTC.

The chain joins TRBV30 to TRBJ1-1, with a tentative D call TRBD1 (5 bases). The CDR3 spans 16 residues. Deletions cut 1 base from V and 1 base from J, with 16 bases between. Germline assignment: CDR1 GTSNPN and CDR2 SVGIG (reference sequence). This chain's CDR3 is CAWSDWQGSWNTEAFF. The CDR3 DNA sequence: TGTGCCTGGAGTGATTGGCAGGGCTCTTGGAACACTGAAGCTTTCTTT.

J is TRBJ1-3 and V is TRBV4-3, with a weak D call TRBD1 (5 bases). In germline, CDR1 is LGHNA, CDR2 YSLEER. This CDR3 contains 14 residues. The V gene lost 0 bases and the J gene lost 3 bases, with 6 bases spanning the gap. The CDR3: CASSQDRVGNTIYF. In nucleotides, the CDR3 is TGCGCCAGCAGCCAAGACAGGGTTGGAAACACCATATATTTT.

The CDR3 protein is CASSLTGTGNTEAFF. The CDR3 coding sequence is TGCGCCAGCAGTCTGACCGGGACAGGGAACACTGAAGCTTTCTTT. The gene calls are TRBV23-1 and TRBJ1-1; 8 bases line up with TRBD1. TRBV23-1 is filed as an ORF, its function uncertain. V shed 4 bases, J shed 1 base, and the junction held 5 bases outside the gene matches. The CDR3 has 15 amino acids.

The chain has TRBV5-1 and TRBJ2-6; maybe TRBD1 (6 bases). V was clipped by 0 bases and J by 4 bases, with 11 bases between them. The CDR3 has 16 residues. The germline V gene has CDR1 SGHRS and CDR2 YFSETQ. The DNA of the CDR3 is TGCGCCAGCAGCTTGGTGACAGGACCCGGGGCCAACGTCCTGACTTTC. Its protein is CASSLVTGPGANVLTF.

The J gene is TRBJ2-1, the V gene TRBV28; the D is unclear. Per the germline V gene, CDR1 is MDHEN and CDR2 is SYDVKM. The CDR3 extends over 16 amino acids. V was trimmed by 3 bases and J by 6 bases, leaving 18 bases between them. This chain's CDR3 is CASSLPSSGYGNEQFF. In DNA, the CDR3 is TGTGCCAGCAGTTTGCCCTCGTCGGGTTACGGCAATGAGCAGTTCTTC.

J is TRBJ1-1 and V is TRBV10-3; no reliable D call. Germline V gene sequence: CDR1 ENHRY, CDR2 SYGVKD. This CDR3 has 16 amino acids. V was shortened by 6 bases and J by 5 bases, with 22 bases between the two germline ends. The CDR3: CAIRGDTGRSSTEAFF. The CDR3 DNA is TGTGCCATCAGGGGCGATACCGGGAGATCCTCAACTGAAGCTTTCTTT.

The J gene is TRBJ1-3, the V gene TRBV18; a possible D gene is TRBD1 (6 bases). The CDR3 spans 16 residues. V lost 1 base, J lost 0 bases, and 10 bases lay in between. Per germline, CDR1 KGHSH and CDR2 LQKENI. The CDR3 region is CASSPRQANSGNTIYF. CDR3 coding DNA: TGTGCCAGCTCACCACGACAGGCTAACTCTGGAAACACCATATATTTT.

DNA of the CDR3: TGTGCCAGCAGCTTAGACCAATTCAGGAATAGCAATCAGCCCCAGCATTTT. Its protein is CASSLDQFRNSNQPQHF. The J gene is TRBJ1-5, the V gene TRBV7-8, with unresolved D. Germline assignment: CDR1 SGHVS and CDR2 FQNEAQ. Trimming cost V 1 base and J 0 bases, with 13 bases left between them. CDR3 length equals 17 residues.

The chain has TRBV20-1 and TRBJ1-3; no definite D call. With 3 bases removed from V and 3 bases from J, the gap between germline ends came to 6 bases. CDR1 DFQATT and CDR2 SNEGSKA come from the germline V gene (reference sequence). The CDR3 runs to 12 residues. The CDR3 region has the DNA TGCAGTGCTAGTCGAGTTGGAAACACCATATATTTT. Protein product: CSASRVGNTIYF.

This rearrangement joins TRBV7-6 to TRBJ2-1; 9 bases align to TRBD1. Germline CDR1 and CDR2: SGHVS and FNYEAQ. Trimming took 5 bases from V and 14 from J; bases not matched to a gene: 7. This CDR3 contains 12 residues. This chain's CDR3 is CASSPTGGPEFF. The CDR3 DNA is TGTGCCAGCAGCCCGACAGGGGGGCCGGAGTTCTTC.

V usage is TRBV7-9 and J usage is TRBJ1-2; 9 bases fit TRBD1. V trimming: 3 bases; J trimming: 8 bases; junction bases outside the gene matches: 16. Germline CDR1 SEHNR, CDR2 FQNEAQ (reference sequence). This CDR3 spans 17 amino acids. CDR3 sequence: CASSLRRDREGLWGYTF. The DNA of the CDR3 is TGTGCCAGCAGCTTGCGCCGGGACAGGGAAGGTTTGTGGGGCTACACCTTC.

This clone was seen a few times. The CDR3 region has the DNA TGTGCCAGCTCACCATCACAGGGCACAGATACGCAGTATTTT. It yields the protein CASSPSQGTDTQYF. J is TRBJ2-3 and V is TRBV18, with TRBD1 as a possible D gene (5 bases). V gave up 2 bases and J gave up 1 base, with 7 bases separating them. This CDR3 comprises 14 residues. The germline CDR1 and CDR2 sequences are KGHSH and LQKENI.

This clone has a single count. The rearrangement uses TRBV27 and TRBJ1-5, with 8 bases identical to TRBD1. This CDR3 is built from 15 residues. V was pared by 7 bases and J by 3 bases, with 8 bases of the junction left unmatched. The germline CDR1 and CDR2 sequences are MNHEY and SMNVEV (reference sequence). The CDR3 DNA reads TGTGCCAGCAAACAAAGGACAGGGTCCAATCAGCCCCAGCATTTT. Amino acids: CASKQRTGSNQPQHF.

The rearrangement joins TRBV18 to TRBJ2-7; 8 bases line up with TRBD1. With V trimmed by 0 bases and J by 5 bases, 6 bases remained unmatched. The CDR3 consists of 15 residues. Germline V lookup: CDR1 KGHSH, CDR2 LQKENI. The CDR3 sequence is CASSPPARQGNEQYF. In DNA, the CDR3 is TGTGCCAGCTCACCACCGGCGCGACAGGGGAACGAGCAGTACTTC.

The rearrangement joins TRBV28 to TRBJ1-2, with 7 bases identical to TRBD1. The length of the CDR3 is 13 residues. Germline V CDR1 and CDR2: MDHEN, SYDVKM. J lost 5 bases, V lost 5 bases, and 5 bases had no gene match. CDR3: CASSPQGDYGYTF. The CDR3 DNA is TGTGCCAGCAGTCCGCAGGGGGATTATGGCTACACCTTC.

The chain links TRBV19 to TRBJ2-7; 7 bases are a match to TRBD2. Germline V gene sequence: CDR1 LNHDA, CDR2 SQIVND (reference sequence). CDR3 length equals 14 residues. V shed 2 bases and J 0 bases; nucleotides not matched to a gene: 1. The CDR3 bases are TGTGCCAGTAGTATACGCGGGAGCTCCTACGAGCAGTACTTC. Protein product: CASSIRGSSYEQYF.

The chain recombines TRBV4-1 with TRBJ1-3; 8 bases fit TRBD1. V shed 3 bases, J shed 3 bases, and the junction held 4 bases outside the gene matches. This CDR3 comprises 15 residues. Germline values: CDR1 MGHRA, CDR2 YSYEKL. CDR3: CASSQAGGFGNTIYF. The CDR3 coding sequence is TGCGCCAGCAGCCAGGCAGGGGGCTTTGGAAACACCATATATTTT.